The 32 T cell receptor beta chains presented below share a single source sample, sequenced in a study of OX40 agonist ivuxolimab in advanced cancers. Data came from immunoSEQ multiplex PCR; TCRdb stores just in-frame clones and leaves some out. Of over 50,000 clones detected, around 90% appear once; the ten largest clones hold 20% to 25%. Sequences were derived from CD4+ or CD8+ T cells sorted from blood, sampled in a trial of the OX40 agonist ivuxolimab. These receptors were obtained from an adult with an advanced solid tumor such as melanoma, head and neck, liver or kidney cancer.

This chain's CDR3 is CASSRTYNVYRNYGYTF. CDR3 sequence (DNA): TGTGCCAGCAGCCGCACGTACAACGTATACCGAAACTATGGCTACACCTTC. V usage is TRBV28 and J usage is TRBJ1-2, with D hard to call. Germline-derived CDR1 and CDR2 are MDHEN and SYDVKM. Trimming cost V 6 bases and J 2 bases, with 22 bases left between them. The CDR3 has 17 residues.

The chain joins TRBV27 to TRBJ1-2; TRBD1 matches at 8 bases. The germline V gene encodes CDR1 MNHEY and CDR2 SMNVEV (reference sequence). V lost 5 bases, J lost 9 bases, and 8 bases stayed unmatched. This CDR3 is built from 13 residues. The CDR3 DNA sequence: TGTGCCAGCAGTCCCGACAGGGGTTGGAGCTACACCTTC. This sequence encodes CASSPDRGWSYTF.

The CDR3 loop reads CASSIVLAASYEQYF. CDR3 nucleotide sequence: TGTGCCAGTAGTATAGTATTGGCGGCATCCTACGAGCAGTACTTC. The chain joins TRBV19 to TRBJ2-7, with unresolved D. Looked up from germline, CDR1 is LNHDA and CDR2 is SQIVND (reference sequence). V gave up 1 base and J gave up 1 base, with 11 bases separating them. The CDR3 runs to 15 residues.

This chain joins TRBV9 and TRBJ2-2, with D unclear. Germline loops: CDR1 SGDLS, CDR2 YYNGEE. CDR3 length: 13 residues. Trimming removed 0 bases from V and 4 bases from J, with 4 bases in between. The CDR3 reads CASSVAGTGELFF. CDR3 nucleotides: TGTGCCAGCAGCGTAGCCGGCACCGGGGAGCTGTTTTTT.

The chain carries TRBV19 and TRBJ2-5; D could derive from TRBD1 or TRBD2 (7 bases each). This CDR3 comprises 16 residues. Germline lookup yields CDR1 LNHDA and CDR2 SQIVND (reference sequence). The V and J ends lost 7 bases and 2 bases respectively, with 20 bases between them. Written as DNA, the CDR3 is TGTGCCAGTATGGCGACTAGCAGGGGGAGGCAAGAGACCCAGTACTTC. Translating gives CASMATSRGRQETQYF. The full variable domain, rest sourced from reference TRBV19 and TRBJ2-5, is DGGITQSPKYLFRKEGQNVTLSCEQNLNHDAMYWYRQDPGQGLRLIYYSQIVNDFQKGDIAEGYSVSREKKESFPLTVTSAQKNPTAFYLCASMATSRGRQETQYFGPGTRLLVL.

This chain links TRBV27 with TRBJ2-1, with D unclear. V was trimmed by 1 base and J by 5 bases, leaving 6 bases between them. The length of the CDR3 is 13 residues. Germline loops: CDR1 MNHEY, CDR2 SMNVEV (reference sequence). CDR3 region: CASSLWPDNEQFF. CDR3 nucleotide sequence: TGTGCCAGCAGTTTATGGCCAGACAATGAGCAGTTCTTC.

The chain combines TRBV30 with TRBJ2-1; 8 positions match TRBD2. The V gene's germline CDR1 is GTSNPN and CDR2 SVGIG (reference sequence). V shed 4 bases and J 0 bases; nucleotides not matched to a gene: 5. The CDR3 runs 15 residues. The CDR3 region has the DNA TGTGCCTGGAATAGCGGGGCTAGCTCCTACAATGAGCAGTTCTTC. This encodes CAWNSGASSYNEQFF.

This sequence joins TRBV5-1 and TRBJ2-3, with D perhaps being TRBD1 or TRBD2 (5 bases each). The CDR3 sequence is 16 residues long. In germline, CDR1 is SGHRS, CDR2 YFSETQ. Trimming removed 4 bases at V and 2 bases at J, with 17 bases between. CDR3 in amino acids: CASSALTGPNTDTQYF. The CDR3 coding sequence is TGCGCCAGCAGCGCCCTAACGGGACCCAACACAGATACGCAGTATTTT. Full variable domain (rest looked up from reference TRBV5-1 and TRBJ2-3): KAGVTQTPRYLIKTRGQQVTLSCSPISGHRSVSWYQQTPGQGLQFLFEYFSETQRNKGNFPGRFSGRQFSNSRSEMNVSTLELGDSALYLCASSALTGPNTDTQYFGPGTRLTVL.

V gene TRBV20-1 combines with J gene TRBJ2-5, with 9 bases matching TRBD2. Germline V gives CDR1 DFQATT, CDR2 SNEGSKA (reference sequence). The V segment lost 3 bases and the J segment 7 bases; nucleotides outside the gene matches: 0. This CDR3 is built from 11 residues. CDR3 protein: CSASSGGTQYF. DNA for the CDR3: TGCAGTGCTAGTAGCGGGGGGACCCAGTACTTC.

This sequence joins TRBV11-3 and TRBJ2-5, with 9 nucleotides matching TRBD1. Germline V lookup: CDR1 SGHNT, CDR2 YENEEA. The CDR3 covers 14 residues. Trimming cost V 5 bases and J 5 bases; bases outside gene matches: 6. The CDR3 DNA sequence: TGTGCCAGCAGCACCGACAGGGGGTACGAGACCCAGTACTTC. This translates into CASSTDRGYETQYF.

This clone was seen just once. This chain connects TRBV4-1 to TRBJ2-1, with 9 bases aligning to TRBD2. The V segment lost 4 bases and the J segment 10 bases; nucleotides outside the gene matches: 5. Germline assignment: CDR1 MGHRA and CDR2 YSYEKL. CDR3 length: 13 residues. The DNA for the CDR3 is TGCGCCAGCAGCCTGACAAGCGGGGGGGAGCAGTTCTTC. This encodes CASSLTSGGEQFF.

Details on this clone: Other DNA sequences in this sample translate to the same CDR3. The chain recombines TRBV5-1 with TRBJ2-7; D is uncertain. Germline values: CDR1 SGHRS, CDR2 YFSETQ. The CDR3 covers 14 residues. V was cut by 0 bases and J by 0 bases, with 7 bases left in between. The CDR3 reads CASSLGHLSYEQYF. The CDR3, as DNA: TGCGCCAGCAGCTTGGGTCACCTCTCCTACGAGCAGTACTTC.

The gene calls are TRBV9 and TRBJ1-2, with D unresolved. Germline CDR1 is SGDLS and CDR2 is YYNGEE. CDR3 length equals 14 residues. Trimming stripped 0 bases from V and 6 bases from J, with 12 bases between. Here the CDR3 reads CASSVDSVSHGYTF. The DNA for the CDR3 is TGTGCCAGCAGCGTAGACTCAGTCTCCCATGGCTACACCTTC.

This clone was detected once. The chain uses TRBV10-3 and TRBJ2-3; TRBD1 agrees at 9 bases. CDR1 ENHRY and CDR2 SYGVKD come from the germline V gene. This CDR3 has 18 amino acids. V shed 4 bases, J shed 3 bases, and the junction held 14 bases outside the gene matches. In DNA, the CDR3 is TGTGCCATCAGTGTTAATCCGGGACAGGGATTTGGGACAGATACGCAGTATTTT. This codes for CAISVNPGQGFGTDTQYF.

The CDR3 loop reads CASSFREGIYNEQFF. The CDR3 DNA is TGTGCCAGCAGCTTCCGGGAGGGGATATACAATGAGCAGTTCTTC. This chain connects TRBV13 to TRBJ2-1; 8 positions match TRBD2. The trim removed 3 bases at V and 4 bases at J, leaving 5 bases unmatched. This CDR3 spans 15 amino acids. CDR1 is PRHDT and CDR2 is FYEKMQ in the germline V gene (reference sequence).

This chain joins TRBV7-9 and TRBJ2-7; 7 bases line up with TRBD2. V was pared by 0 bases and J by 2 bases, with 1 base of the junction left unmatched. CDR1 and CDR2 (germline): SEHNR, FQNEAQ (reference sequence). This CDR3 region has 14 residues. The CDR3 reads CASSLAGGAYEQYF. CDR3 coding DNA: TGTGCCAGCAGCTTAGCGGGGGGGGCCTACGAGCAGTACTTC.

V and J are TRBV7-9 and TRBJ2-7; 7 bases map to TRBD1. After removal of 4 bases from V and 2 bases from J, the junction contained 8 bases not matched to a gene. The CDR3 loop spans 15 amino acids. Germline CDR1 reads SEHNR; CDR2 reads FQNEAQ (reference sequence). The CDR3, as DNA: TGTGCCAGCAGCTCCCCGGACAGGATGACCTACGAGCAGTACTTC. It codes for CASSSPDRMTYEQYF.

The chain joins TRBV7-2 to TRBJ2-2; the match to TRBD1 covers 7 bases. There are 15 residues in the CDR3. Germline V gives CDR1 SGHTA, CDR2 FQGNSA. The V gene end was trimmed by 0 bases and the J gene end by 7 bases; junction bases not matched to a gene: 5. The DNA for the CDR3 is TGTGCCAGCAGCTTAGCGTGGACAGGTATCGGGGAGCTGTTTTTT. Its protein product is CASSLAWTGIGELFF.

The genes are TRBV5-4 and TRBJ2-6; D not certain. Trimming shortened V by 1 base and J by 3 bases, and 8 bases separated the two germline ends. CDR1 is SGHNT and CDR2 is YYREEE in the germline V gene (reference sequence). The CDR3 spans 15 residues. The CDR3 DNA is TGTGCCAGCAGCTTGTGGGGTAGTGGGGCCAACGTCCTGACTTTC. Translated, it gives CASSLWGSGANVLTF.

This clone was observed a single time. The chain has TRBV11-2 and TRBJ1-5; D is ambiguous. The CDR3 length is 15 residues. The ends were cut back, 1 base at V and 0 bases at J, with 7 bases in the middle. CDR1 is SGHAT, CDR2 FQNNGV, per germline. The CDR3 sequence is CASSLGPYSNQPQHF. DNA for the CDR3: TGTGCCAGCAGCTTAGGCCCATATAGCAATCAGCCCCAGCATTTT.

There are a few counts of this clone. The V gene is TRBV7-6, the J gene TRBJ1-2; no reliable D call. Trimming took 1 base from V and 4 from J, leaving 7 bases between them. This CDR3 region has 13 residues. In germline, CDR1 is SGHVS, CDR2 FNYEAQ. DNA for the CDR3: TGTGCCAGCAGCTTAGAACATCGCTATGGCTACACCTTC. Encoded protein: CASSLEHRYGYTF.

The rearrangement joins TRBV29-1 to TRBJ2-7; D is possibly TRBD1 or TRBD2 (6 bases each). V was trimmed by 4 bases and J by 0 bases, leaving 10 bases between them. Germline assignment: CDR1 SQVTM and CDR2 ANQGSEA. The CDR3 length is 13 residues. CDR3 nucleotides: TGCAGCGTTGGAGGGGGGCTCTCCTACGAGCAGTACTTC. It encodes CSVGGGLSYEQYF.

This rearrangement joins TRBV9 to TRBJ1-2, with 7 bases that match TRBD1. Germline V CDR1 and CDR2: SGDLS, YYNGEE. Trimming cost V 3 bases and J 4 bases; bases outside gene matches: 6. The CDR3 is made up of 14 amino acids. The CDR3 DNA reads as TGTGCCAGCAGCGCCCGACAGGGAGGCTATGGCTACACCTTC. This translates into CASSARQGGYGYTF.

V is TRBV5-6 and J is TRBJ2-3; D remains unclear. Germline-derived CDR1 and CDR2 are SGHDT and YYEEEE. V lost 5 bases and J 5 bases, leaving 9 bases between the germline ends. This CDR3 comprises 12 residues. The CDR3 nucleotides are TGTGCCAGCAGTTCGAGTGGAGATACGCAGTATTTT. Translation gives CASSSSGDTQYF. The whole variable domain, remainder taken from reference TRBV5-6 and TRBJ2-3, is DAGVTQSPTHLIKTRGQQVTLRCSPKSGHDTVSWYQQALGQGPQFIFQYYEEEERQRGNFPDRFSGHQFPNYSSELNVNALLLGDSALYLCASSSSGDTQYFGPGTRLTVL.

This clone was detected only once. The chain joins TRBV6-1 to TRBJ2-7; D is unclear. Trimming cost V 8 bases and J 5 bases, with 4 bases left between them. The germline CDR1 and CDR2 sequences are MNHNS and SASEGT. The CDR3 length is 9 residues. The CDR3 loop is CASGHEQYF. The CDR3 nucleotides read TGTGCCAGCGGGCACGAGCAGTACTTC.

The V call is TRBV5-8, the J call TRBJ2-1; D unresolved. This CDR3 comprises 17 residues. The germline CDR1 and CDR2 sequences are SGHTS and YDEGEE. Trimming left V 1 base short and J 4 bases short, with 18 bases between. Here the CDR3 reads CASSLSPQRGFYNEQFF. The CDR3 bases are TGTGCCAGCAGCTTGTCACCCCAGAGAGGATTTTACAATGAGCAGTTCTTC. Full variable domain (rest looked up from reference TRBV5-8 and TRBJ2-1): EAGVTQSPTHLIKTRGQQATLRCSPISGHTSVYWYQQALGLGLQFLLWYDEGEERNRGNFPPRFSGRQFPNYSSELNVNALELEDSALYLCASSLSPQRGFYNEQFFGPGTRLTVL.

This clone was seen more than once but under ten times. V usage is TRBV7-8 and J usage is TRBJ1-5; the D is unclear. Deletions cut 5 bases from V and 0 bases from J, with 2 bases between. The CDR3 has 12 amino acids. CDR1 and CDR2 (germline): SGHVS, FQNEAQ. The CDR3 spells CASSTSNQPQHF. The DNA of the CDR3 is TGTGCCAGCAGCACTAGCAATCAGCCCCAGCATTTT.

This sequence joins TRBV29-1 and TRBJ2-5; D tentatively reads TRBD1 or TRBD2 (5 bases each). Germline-derived CDR1 and CDR2 are SQVTM and ANQGSEA. Trimming left V 4 bases short and J 4 bases short, with 10 bases between. The CDR3 sequence is 12 residues long. The CDR3 loop is CSVGGVPETQYF. The CDR3 DNA reads TGCAGCGTTGGAGGGGTTCCAGAGACCCAGTACTTC. The whole variable domain, remainder taken from reference TRBV29-1 and TRBJ2-5, is SAVISQKPSRDICQRGTSLTIQCQVDSQVTMMFWYRQQPGQSLTLIATANQGSEATYESGFVIDKFPISRPNLTFSTLTVSNMSPEDSSIYLCSVGGVPETQYFGPGTRLLVL.

J is TRBJ2-3 and V is TRBV4-1; D is ambiguous. Germline CDR1 reads MGHRA; CDR2 reads YSYEKL. Trimming pared 2 bases from V and 4 bases from J, leaving 7 bases between. CDR3 length: 13 amino acids. The CDR3 sequence is CASSQLGADTQYF. CDR3 bases: TGCGCCAGCAGCCAACTTGGGGCAGATACGCAGTATTTT.

The chain combines TRBV18 with TRBJ1-1; D uncertain. The germline CDR1 and CDR2 sequences are KGHSH and LQKENI. V was trimmed by 3 bases and J by 1 base, leaving 9 bases between them. The length of the CDR3 is 14 residues. The CDR3 sequence is CASSPPKTNTEAFF. DNA of the CDR3: TGTGCCAGCTCACCTCCTAAGACGAACACTGAAGCTTTCTTT.

This clone has only a few counts. The rearrangement joins TRBV6-5 to TRBJ2-7, with D possibly matching TRBD1 (5 bases). Trimming pared 5 bases from V and 4 bases from J, leaving 9 bases between. Germline CDR1 and CDR2: MNHEY and SVGAGI. The CDR3 contains 12 residues. The CDR3 coding sequence is TGTGCCAGCAGTACCAGGGATTACGAGCAGTACTTC. It specifies CASSTRDYEQYF.

The chain combines TRBV11-2 with TRBJ2-5; the match to TRBD2 covers 9 bases. The CDR3 has 16 amino acids. V gave up 2 bases and J gave up 5 bases; unmatched junction bases: 9. Looked up from germline, CDR1 is SGHAT and CDR2 is FQNNGV. The CDR3 here is CASSLTFSGSWETQYF. DNA for the CDR3: TGTGCCAGCAGCTTAACCTTTAGCGGGAGTTGGGAGACCCAGTACTTC.